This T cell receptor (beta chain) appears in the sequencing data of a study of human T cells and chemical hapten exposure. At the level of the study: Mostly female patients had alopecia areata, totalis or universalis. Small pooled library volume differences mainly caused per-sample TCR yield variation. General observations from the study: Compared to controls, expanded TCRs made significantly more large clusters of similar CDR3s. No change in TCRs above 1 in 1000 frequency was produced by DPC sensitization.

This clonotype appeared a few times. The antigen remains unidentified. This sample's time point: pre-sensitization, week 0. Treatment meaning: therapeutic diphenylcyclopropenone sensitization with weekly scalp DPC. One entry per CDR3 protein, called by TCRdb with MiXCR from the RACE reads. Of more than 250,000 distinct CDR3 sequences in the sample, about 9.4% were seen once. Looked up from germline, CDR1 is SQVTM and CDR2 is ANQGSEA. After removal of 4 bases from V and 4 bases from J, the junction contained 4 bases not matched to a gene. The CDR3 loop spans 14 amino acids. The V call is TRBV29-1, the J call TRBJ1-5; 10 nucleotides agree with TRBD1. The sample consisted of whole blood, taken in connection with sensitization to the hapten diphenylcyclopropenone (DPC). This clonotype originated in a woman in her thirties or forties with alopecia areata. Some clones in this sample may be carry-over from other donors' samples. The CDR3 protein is CSVGGQGRNQPQHF. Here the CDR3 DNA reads TGCAGCGTTGGGGGACAGGGGAGAAATCAGCCCCAGCATTTT.